These 26 T cell receptor beta chains came from one sample sequenced in a study of spatial heterogeneity in lung cancer. One entry per CDR3 protein results from TCRdb running MiXCR on the 5' RACE reads. The table shows approximately 44,000 distinct CDR3 sequences, with around 11% occurring only once. Time point here: sample taken at primary tumor resection. Whole RNA, isolated from tumor, nontumor lung or frozen PBMC, was sequenced without prior sorting. Sequences were derived from PBMCs, sampled at surgery. Receptors originate from a female donor with early-stage non-small cell lung cancer.

The J gene is TRBJ1-6, the V gene TRBV6-1; no clear D gene. V gave up 3 bases and J gave up 12 bases, with 15 bases separating them. The CDR3 is 14 residues long. Germline V gene lookup returns CDR1 MNHNS and CDR2 SASEGT. CDR3 sequence: CASSDRQKWLPLHF. CDR3 DNA sequence: TGTGCCAGCAGTGACAGGCAGAAATGGTTACCCCTCCACTTT.

A remark on this clonotype: A read error may be the cause here, since a much bigger clone is one base away. Without the conserved terminal phenylalanine or tryptophan, this CDR3 likely stems from a read error. V usage is TRBV27 and J usage is TRBJ1-3; D is unclear. This CDR3 spans 16 amino acids. The V end lost 0 bases, the J end lost 0 bases, and 9 bases lay between the germline ends. Germline V gene data show CDR1 as MNHEY and CDR2 as SMNVEV (reference sequence). For the CDR3, the DNA is TGTGCCAGCAGTTTATCGGGTGGCTACTCTGGAAACACCATATATTTG. Translated, it gives CASSLSGGYSGNTIYL.

This clonotype has just a few counts. The CDR3 loop is CASSEGEHSNQPQHF. DNA of the CDR3: TGTGCCAGCAGTGAGGGGGAACATAGCAATCAGCCCCAGCATTTT. This chain uses TRBV2 with TRBJ1-5, with a possible D match to TRBD1 (5 bases). The ends were cut back, 3 bases at V and 0 bases at J, with 9 bases in the middle. Germline values: CDR1 SNHLY, CDR2 FYNNEI. The CDR3 runs 15 residues.

This clonotype was found many times. This chain links TRBV27 with TRBJ2-4; TRBD1 matches 11 bases. The V and J ends lost 5 bases and 9 bases, in that order; junction bases with no gene match: 6. The CDR3 has 14 residues. Germline CDR1 MNHEY, CDR2 SMNVEV (reference sequence). CDR3 in DNA: TGTGCCAGCAGTCCCGGACAGGGGGCGAGCATTCAGTACTTC. Its protein is CASSPGQGASIQYF.

This clonotype appeared many times. The chain combines TRBV7-9 with TRBJ1-4; the match to TRBD1 covers 12 bases. CDR3 size: 16 residues. CDR1 SEHNR and CDR2 FQNEAQ come from the germline V gene (reference sequence). J lost 5 bases, V lost 5 bases, and 6 bases had no gene match. CDR3 sequence reads: CASSQGDRGPNEKLFF. The CDR3 coding sequence is TGTGCCAGCAGCCAGGGGGACAGGGGGCCGAATGAAAAACTGTTTTTT.

The CDR3 DNA reads TGTGCCAGCAGGGCTGCCGTCACCGGGGAGCTGTTTTTT. Encoded protein: CASRAAVTGELFF. The rearrangement uses TRBV7-6 and TRBJ2-2; D remains ambiguous. CDR3 length equals 13 residues. V gave up 6 bases and J gave up 4 bases, with 9 bases separating them. Germline V gene data show CDR1 as SGHVS and CDR2 as FNYEAQ.

The chain joins TRBV7-2 to TRBJ2-7, with 11 bases fitting TRBD2. Germline assignment: CDR1 SGHTA and CDR2 FQGNSA. Germline trimming cut 5 bases from V and 0 bases from J; bases unmatched to any gene: 3. The CDR3 consists of 15 residues. This CDR3 is CASSLGLADSYEQYF. For the CDR3, the DNA is TGTGCCAGCAGCCTGGGACTAGCGGACTCCTACGAGCAGTACTTC.

This clonotype was picked up many times. This chain uses TRBV9 with TRBJ1-6, with D perhaps TRBD1 (5 bases). Germline V gene sequence: CDR1 SGDLS, CDR2 YYNGEE. V lost 3 bases and J 10 bases, leaving 26 bases between the germline ends. This CDR3 spans 18 amino acids. CDR3 loop: CASSEQPPSGGPGSPLHF. In nucleotides, the CDR3 is TGTGCCAGCAGCGAACAACCCCCGTCGGGGGGTCCAGGATCACCCCTCCACTTT.

The CDR3 region is CASKIRDNFYGYTF. In DNA form, the CDR3 reads TGTGCCAGCAAAATCCGGGACAATTTCTATGGCTACACCTTC. This chain uses TRBV6-5 with TRBJ1-2; TRBD1 might be the D (6 bases). V lost 7 bases to trimming and J lost 4 bases, with 16 bases between them. The CDR3 contains 14 residues. Germline assignment: CDR1 MNHEY and CDR2 SVGAGI.

This clonotype showed up just a few times. The rearrangement joins TRBV4-1 to TRBJ2-3; TRBD1 aligns across 7 bases. V gave up 5 bases and J gave up 4 bases; unmatched junction bases: 6. This CDR3 spans 14 amino acids. Germline assignment: CDR1 MGHRA and CDR2 YSYEKL. CDR3 in amino acids: CASSADRAADTQYF. The CDR3 DNA follows: TGCGCCAGCAGCGCCGACAGGGCGGCAGATACGCAGTATTTT.

The V call is TRBV10-3, the J call TRBJ1-2; D may be TRBD1 (5 bases). V was clipped by 3 bases and J by 3 bases, with 8 bases between them. This CDR3 comprises 13 residues. Germline-derived CDR1 and CDR2 are ENHRY and SYGVKD. In DNA form, the CDR3 reads TGTGCCATCAGTGATGGGGCAGACTATGGCTACACCTTC. This sequence encodes CAISDGADYGYTF.

This clonotype was seen many times. The chain couples TRBV18 to TRBJ2-3, with D unclear. Germline V gene data show CDR1 as KGHSH and CDR2 as LQKENI. Between the trimmed V and J ends, which lost 7 bases and 3 bases, there was a span of 5 bases. The CDR3 is made up of 11 amino acids. The CDR3 DNA is TGTGCCAGCTTAAAAACAGATACGCAGTATTTT. Amino acids: CASLKTDTQYF.

The chain is built from TRBV6-1 and TRBJ1-4; D uncertain. The germline V and J ends were trimmed by 8 bases and 4 bases, with 8 bases remaining between them. There are 12 residues in the CDR3. The V gene's germline CDR1 is MNHNS and CDR2 SASEGT. DNA of the CDR3: TGTGCCAGCCAAAACATTAATGAAAAACTGTTTTTT. Protein: CASQNINEKLFF.

The rearrangement links TRBV5-4 to TRBJ2-5; 7 bases are a match to TRBD1. The CDR3 has 14 amino acids. Germline-derived CDR1 and CDR2 are SGHNT and YYREEE (reference sequence). V shed 6 bases and J 2 bases; nucleotides not matched to a gene: 7. The CDR3 DNA sequence: TGTGCCAGCAACTTAATGGGACAGCAAGAGACCCAGTACTTC. It codes for CASNLMGQQETQYF.

This clonotype was seen a few times. This chain joins TRBV7-2 and TRBJ2-1, with 8 bases identical to TRBD2. With V trimmed by 5 bases and J by 0 bases, 3 bases remained unmatched. Germline V gene sequence: CDR1 SGHTA, CDR2 FQGNSA. This CDR3 is built from 15 residues. The CDR3 here is CASSQLAVSYNEQFF. DNA for the CDR3: TGTGCCAGCAGCCAACTAGCGGTCTCCTACAATGAGCAGTTCTTC.

This clonotype showed up many times. This sequence joins TRBV7-2 and TRBJ2-2, with D uncertain. The CDR3 contains 14 residues. The germline CDR1 and CDR2 sequences are SGHTA and FQGNSA. V was pared by 4 bases and J by 4 bases, with 10 bases between. In DNA, the CDR3 is TGTGCCAGCAGCTCACAGCCTTCCACCGGGGAGCTGTTTTTT. Translated, it gives CASSSQPSTGELFF.

This clonotype occurred many times. The CDR3 is CASSFQGMYEQYF. For the CDR3, the DNA is TGTGCCAGCAGTTTTCAGGGGATGTACGAGCAGTACTTC. This rearrangement joins TRBV28 to TRBJ2-7; a possible D gene is TRBD1 (6 bases). This CDR3 contains 13 residues. Germline V gene sequence: CDR1 MDHEN, CDR2 SYDVKM. Trimming removed 3 bases at V and 4 bases at J, with 10 bases between.

At least ten counts were recorded for this clonotype. The J gene is TRBJ2-1, the V gene TRBV19; weak D call: TRBD2 (5 bases). Trimming removed 3 bases from V and 0 bases from J, with 6 bases in between. The V gene's germline CDR1 is LNHDA and CDR2 SQIVND (reference sequence). The CDR3 sequence is 14 residues long. The CDR3 loop reads CASSIGSSYNEQFF. CDR3 nucleotide sequence: TGTGCCAGTAGTATTGGGAGCTCCTACAATGAGCAGTTCTTC.

This clonotype occurred a few times. The chain is built from TRBV28 and TRBJ1-5; no clear D. This CDR3 has 12 residues. The V end lost 3 bases, the J end lost 7 bases, and 7 bases lay between the germline ends. The germline CDR1 and CDR2 sequences are MDHEN and SYDVKM. CDR3 DNA: TGTGCCAGCAGTTTCCCTGGCCAGCCCCAGCATTTT. Encoded protein: CASSFPGQPQHF.

The gene calls are TRBV10-3 and TRBJ2-1, with D perhaps matching TRBD2 (6 bases). The germline CDR1 and CDR2 sequences are ENHRY and SYGVKD. V gave up 8 bases and J gave up 4 bases, with 12 bases separating them. The CDR3 is 13 amino acids. The CDR3 loop is CAIGGLGYNEQFF. The CDR3 DNA is TGTGCCATCGGGGGGTTGGGATACAATGAGCAGTTCTTC.

The genes are TRBV2 and TRBJ1-1, with 8 positions matching TRBD1. The ends lost 6 bases at V and 4 bases at J; junction bases unmatched: 7. The germline V gene has CDR1 SNHLY and CDR2 FYNNEI. The CDR3 runs to 14 residues. The CDR3 coding sequence is TGTGCCAGCAGCGCCCAGGGGGCGGGCACTGAAGCTTTCTTT. This encodes CASSAQGAGTEAFF. Looking up the rest from reference TRBV2 and TRBJ1-1 gives the full variable domain: EPEVTQTPSHQVTQMGQEVILRCVPISNHLYFYWYRQILGQKVEFLVSFYNNEISEKSEIFDDQFSVERPDGSNFTLKIRSTKLEDSAMYFCASSAQGAGTEAFFGQGTRLTVV.

CDR3 sequence (DNA): TGTGCCAGCAGCCCCTCAGACCGGGTCACTGAAGCTTTCTTT. Its translation is CASSPSDRVTEAFF. This chain links TRBV3-1 with TRBJ1-1; D is unclear. Germline CDR1 reads LGHDT; CDR2 reads YNNKEL (reference sequence). The CDR3 has 14 amino acids. Trimming removed 4 bases from V and 4 bases from J, with 13 bases in between.

To note about this clonotype: A junction boundary mismatches the germline segment, possibly from a read error. The gene calls are TRBV6-5 and TRBJ1-2, with TRBD1 as a possible D gene (5 bases). This CDR3 region has 15 residues. Germline CDR1 MNHEY, CDR2 SVGAGI. CDR3 residues: CASRQRTHSNYGDTF. The CDR3 nucleotides are TGTGCCAGCAGGCAAAGGACACATTCTAACTATGGCGACACCTTC.

This clonotype has at least ten counts. The chain couples TRBV6-2 or TRBV6-3 to TRBJ2-1; D not resolved. This CDR3 has 16 residues. Germline V gene sequence: CDR1 MNHEY, CDR2 SVGEGT. Trimming cost V 7 bases and J 8 bases, with 24 bases left between them. CDR3 loop: CASTPGMAPPGDEQFF. Written as DNA, the CDR3 is TGTGCCAGCACCCCTGGAATGGCTCCCCCAGGAGATGAGCAGTTCTTC.

The table lists this clonotype with many counts. This sequence joins TRBV2 and TRBJ1-1; 7 positions agree with TRBD1. V shed 6 bases, J shed 6 bases, and the junction held 10 bases outside the gene matches. This CDR3 has 14 residues. Germline values: CDR1 SNHLY, CDR2 FYNNEI. The CDR3 sequence: CASSKGRGIAEAFF. For the CDR3, the DNA is TGTGCCAGCAGCAAGGGCAGGGGGATCGCTGAAGCTTTCTTT.

The chain has TRBV20-1 and TRBJ1-5; D is undetermined. Germline V gives CDR1 DFQATT, CDR2 SNEGSKA (reference sequence). Trimming took 0 bases from V and 0 from J, leaving 9 bases between them. The CDR3 totals 15 residues. The CDR3 DNA follows: TGCAGTGCTAGAGAGGTGCTCTATAGCAATCAGCCCCAGCATTTT. This encodes CSAREVLYSNQPQHF.